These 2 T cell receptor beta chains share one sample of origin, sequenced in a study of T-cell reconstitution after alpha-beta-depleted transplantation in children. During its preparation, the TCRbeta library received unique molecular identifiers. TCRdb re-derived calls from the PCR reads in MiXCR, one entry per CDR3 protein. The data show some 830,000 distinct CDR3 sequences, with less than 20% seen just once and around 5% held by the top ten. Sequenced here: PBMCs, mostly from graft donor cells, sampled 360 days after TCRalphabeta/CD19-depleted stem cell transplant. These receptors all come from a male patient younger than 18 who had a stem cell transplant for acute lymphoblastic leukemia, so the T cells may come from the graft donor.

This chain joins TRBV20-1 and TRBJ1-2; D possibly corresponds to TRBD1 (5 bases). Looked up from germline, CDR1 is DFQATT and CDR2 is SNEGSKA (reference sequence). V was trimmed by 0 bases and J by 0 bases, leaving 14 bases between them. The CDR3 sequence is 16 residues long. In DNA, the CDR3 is TGCAGTGCTAGAGATGAGGGGAGGGAGACTAACTATGGCTACACCTTC. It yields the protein CSARDEGRETNYGYTF.

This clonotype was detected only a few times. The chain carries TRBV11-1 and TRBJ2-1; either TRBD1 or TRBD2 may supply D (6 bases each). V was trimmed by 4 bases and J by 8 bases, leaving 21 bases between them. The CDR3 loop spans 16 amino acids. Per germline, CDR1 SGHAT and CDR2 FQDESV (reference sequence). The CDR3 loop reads CASSSPWRDKSHEQFF. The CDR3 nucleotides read TGTGCCAGCAGCTCCCCGTGGCGGGACAAAAGCCATGAGCAGTTCTTC.